A selection of T cell receptor beta chains follows, all from one sample in a study of PD-L1 blockade in urothelial cancer. Profiled with immunoSEQ multiplex PCR; TCRdb holds only in-frame clones, not every one. The data contain roughly 45,000 clones, roughly four fifths of them singletons. Sequenced material: PBMCs, taken around atezolizumab (anti-PD-L1) treatment. These receptors originate from a man aged 60 to 69 with urothelial cancer. The CDR3 runs from the conserved cysteine through the conserved F or W. The order of the fields is D gene, clone size, V gene, J gene, CDR3 protein. A D gene is named only where the DNA matches it firmly. The size field is filled for only some rows; it gives once, few, many or a size class.

-	-	TRBV6-1	TRBJ1-5	CASSEEVGGGQPQHF
TRBD1	once	TRBV10-3	TRBJ2-6	CAIKQGAKVRANVLTF
TRBD1	-	TRBV28	TRBJ1-6	CASSPPRDRWTNSPLHF
TRBD2	-	TRBV7-2	TRBJ2-5	CASSKGLAGASETQYF
-	-	TRBV30	TRBJ1-2	CAWSWLGHGYTF
TRBD1	-	TRBV4-1	TRBJ1-4	CASSGTEGSEKLFF
TRBD1	once	TRBV28	TRBJ2-1	CASSFDRGWGNEQFF
TRBD2	-	TRBV29-1	TRBJ2-1	CSVESRGLARGYNEQFF
-	-	TRBV4-1	TRBJ2-3	CASSQGSGTYTDTQYF
-	-	TRBV7-9	TRBJ2-2	CASTRDIANTGELFF
TRBD2	-	TRBV30	TRBJ2-5	CAWTSGQETQYF
TRBD2	-	TRBV9	TRBJ2-1	CASTARGGGVNNEQFF
-	-	TRBV29-1	TRBJ2-3	CSSARRRGPTDTQYF
TRBD1	-	TRBV7-9	TRBJ1-2	CASSLDLRDSSF
TRBD1	-	TRBV7-9	TRBJ2-2	CASSSRGGENTGELFF
TRBD1	once	TRBV25-1	TRBJ2-1	CASSSQGRGLNNEQFF
-	-	TRBV29-1	TRBJ1-1	CSVQWTEAFF
-	-	TRBV12-2	TRBJ1-4	CATSAGPNNEKLFF
TRBD1	-	TRBV4-1	TRBJ1-1	CASSRQGALTEAFF
TRBD1	-	TRBV19	TRBJ1-2	CASSSGPTGDYGYTF
TRBD1	-	TRBV7-2	TRBJ1-2	CASSPGQGHYGYTF
-	-	TRBV4-1	TRBJ1-5	CASSRGVSNQPQHF
TRBD1	-	TRBV7-9	TRBJ1-2	CASSSEARGQYGYTF
TRBD2	-	TRBV27	TRBJ2-4	CASSLKRREGRLYF
TRBD1	-	TRBV6-5	TRBJ1-5	CASAGTGKDQPQHF
TRBD1	-	TRBV28	TRBJ2-7	CASTPPGQYEQYF
-	few	TRBV14	TRBJ1-4	CASSQERFGGPYNEKLFF
-	-	TRBV18	TRBJ2-5	CASSPEAGRTQYF